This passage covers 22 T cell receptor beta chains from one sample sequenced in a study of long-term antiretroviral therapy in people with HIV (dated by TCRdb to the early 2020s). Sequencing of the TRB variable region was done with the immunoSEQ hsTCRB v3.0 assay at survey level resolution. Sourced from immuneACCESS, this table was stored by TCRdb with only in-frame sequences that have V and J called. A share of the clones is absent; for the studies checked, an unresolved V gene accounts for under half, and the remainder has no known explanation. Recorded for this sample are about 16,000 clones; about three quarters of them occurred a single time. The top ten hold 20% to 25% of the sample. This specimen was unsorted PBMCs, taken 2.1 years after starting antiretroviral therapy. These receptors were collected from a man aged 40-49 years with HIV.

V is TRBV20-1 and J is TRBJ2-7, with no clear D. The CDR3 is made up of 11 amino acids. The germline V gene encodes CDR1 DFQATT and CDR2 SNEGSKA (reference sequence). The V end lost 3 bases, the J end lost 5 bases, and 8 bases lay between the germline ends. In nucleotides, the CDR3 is TGCAGTGCTAGGGCGGTCGACGAGCAGTACTTC. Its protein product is CSARAVDEQYF.

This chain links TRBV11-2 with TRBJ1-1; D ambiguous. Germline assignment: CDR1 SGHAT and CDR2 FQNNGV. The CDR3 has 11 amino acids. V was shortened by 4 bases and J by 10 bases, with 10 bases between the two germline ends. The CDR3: CASSSIARAFF. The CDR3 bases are TGTGCCAGCAGCTCAATAGCTCGAGCTTTCTTT.

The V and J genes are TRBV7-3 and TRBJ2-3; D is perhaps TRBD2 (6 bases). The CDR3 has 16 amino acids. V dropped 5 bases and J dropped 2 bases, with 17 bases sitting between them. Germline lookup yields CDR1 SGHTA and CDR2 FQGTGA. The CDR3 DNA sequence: TGTGCCAGCAGCCCCTACGGGGGTCGGGACACAGATACGCAGTATTTT. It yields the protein CASSPYGGRDTDTQYF.

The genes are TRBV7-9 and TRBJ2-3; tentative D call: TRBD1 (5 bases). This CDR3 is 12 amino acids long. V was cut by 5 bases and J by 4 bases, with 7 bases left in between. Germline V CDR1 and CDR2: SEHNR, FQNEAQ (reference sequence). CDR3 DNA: TGTGCCAGCAGCCAAGGGGCAGATACGCAGTATTTT. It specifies CASSQGADTQYF. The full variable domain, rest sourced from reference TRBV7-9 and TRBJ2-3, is DTGVSQNPRHKITKRGQNVTFRCDPISEHNRLYWYRQTLGQGPEFLTYFQNEAQLEKSRLLSDRFSAERPKGSFSTLEIQRTEQGDSAMYLCASSQGADTQYFGPGTRLTVL.

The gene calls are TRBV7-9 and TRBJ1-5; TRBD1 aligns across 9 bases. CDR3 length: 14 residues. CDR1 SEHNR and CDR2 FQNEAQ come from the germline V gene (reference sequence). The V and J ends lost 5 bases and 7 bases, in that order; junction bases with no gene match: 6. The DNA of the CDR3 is TGTGCCAGCAGCCGCGACGGGACAGGGCAGCCCCAGCATTTT. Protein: CASSRDGTGQPQHF.

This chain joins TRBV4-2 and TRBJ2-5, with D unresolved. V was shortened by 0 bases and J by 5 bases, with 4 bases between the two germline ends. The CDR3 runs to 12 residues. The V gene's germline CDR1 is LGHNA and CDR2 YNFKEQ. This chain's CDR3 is CASSQDWETQYF. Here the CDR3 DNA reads TGTGCCAGCAGCCAAGATTGGGAGACCCAGTACTTC.

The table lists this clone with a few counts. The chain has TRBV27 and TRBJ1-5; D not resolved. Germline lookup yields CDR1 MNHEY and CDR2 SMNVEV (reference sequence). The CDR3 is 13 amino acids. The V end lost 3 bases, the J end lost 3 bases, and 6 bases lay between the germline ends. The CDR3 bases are TGTGCCAGCAGTTTGGCGGTCAATCAGCCCCAGCATTTT. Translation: CASSLAVNQPQHF.

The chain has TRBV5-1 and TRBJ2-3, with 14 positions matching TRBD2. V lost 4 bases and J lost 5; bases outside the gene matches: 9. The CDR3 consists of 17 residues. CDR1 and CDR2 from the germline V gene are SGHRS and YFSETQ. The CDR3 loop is CASSLTRTSGGRDTQYF. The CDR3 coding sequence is TGCGCCAGCAGCCTCACCCGGACTAGCGGGGGGCGAGATACGCAGTATTTT. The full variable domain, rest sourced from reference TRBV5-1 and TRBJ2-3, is KAGVTQTPRYLIKTRGQQVTLSCSPISGHRSVSWYQQTPGQGLQFLFEYFSETQRNKGNFPGRFSGRQFSNSRSEMNVSTLELGDSALYLCASSLTRTSGGRDTQYFGPGTRLTVL.

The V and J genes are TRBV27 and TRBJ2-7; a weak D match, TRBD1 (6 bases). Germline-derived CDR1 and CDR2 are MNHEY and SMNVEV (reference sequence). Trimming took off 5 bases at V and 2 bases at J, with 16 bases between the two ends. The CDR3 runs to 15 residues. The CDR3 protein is CASSLGTPRAYEQYF. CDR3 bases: TGTGCCAGCAGTCTAGGGACACCTAGGGCCTACGAGCAGTACTTC.

CDR3 DNA sequence: TGTGCCAGCAGACCTTGGGCAGGCGAGGGCTACGAGCAGTACTTC. Translated, it gives CASRPWAGEGYEQYF. V is TRBV6-5 and J is TRBJ2-7, with a tentative D call TRBD2 (5 bases). V dropped 6 bases and J dropped 3 bases, with 18 bases sitting between them. Germline V gives CDR1 MNHEY, CDR2 SVGAGI. The CDR3 has 15 residues.

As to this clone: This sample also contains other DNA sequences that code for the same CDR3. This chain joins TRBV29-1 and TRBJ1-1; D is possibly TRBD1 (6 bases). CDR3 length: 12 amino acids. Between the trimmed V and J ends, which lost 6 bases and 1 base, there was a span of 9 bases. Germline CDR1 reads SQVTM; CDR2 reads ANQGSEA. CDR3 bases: TGCAGCGTAGGACAGACGAACACTGAAGCTTTCTTT. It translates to CSVGQTNTEAFF.

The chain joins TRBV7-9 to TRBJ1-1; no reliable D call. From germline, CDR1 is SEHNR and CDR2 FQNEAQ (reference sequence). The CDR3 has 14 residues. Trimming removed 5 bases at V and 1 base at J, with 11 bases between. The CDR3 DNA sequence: TGTGCCAGCAGCCCCGGGCAGGCGAACACTGAAGCTTTCTTT. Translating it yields CASSPGQANTEAFF.

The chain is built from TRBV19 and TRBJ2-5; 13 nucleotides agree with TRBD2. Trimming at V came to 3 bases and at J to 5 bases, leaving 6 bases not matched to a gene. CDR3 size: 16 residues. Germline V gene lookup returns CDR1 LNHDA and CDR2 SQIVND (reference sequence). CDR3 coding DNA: TGTGCCAGTAGTATCCAGACTAGCGGGGGGATGGAGACCCAGTACTTC. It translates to CASSIQTSGGMETQYF.

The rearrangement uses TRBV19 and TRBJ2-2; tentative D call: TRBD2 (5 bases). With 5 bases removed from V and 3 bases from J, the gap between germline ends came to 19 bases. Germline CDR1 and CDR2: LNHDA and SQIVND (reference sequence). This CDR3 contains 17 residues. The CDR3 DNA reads TGTGCCAGTAGTTCCAGCCGTTGGGGAGATGACACCGGGGAGCTGTTTTTT. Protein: CASSSSRWGDDTGELFF.

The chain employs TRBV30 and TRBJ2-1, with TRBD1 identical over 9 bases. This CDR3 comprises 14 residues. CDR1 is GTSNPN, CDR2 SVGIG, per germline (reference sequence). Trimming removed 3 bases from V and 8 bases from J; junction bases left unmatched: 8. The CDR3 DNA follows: TGTGCCTGGAGCAAGACAGGGGGAATAGATGAGCAGTTCTTC. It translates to CAWSKTGGIDEQFF.

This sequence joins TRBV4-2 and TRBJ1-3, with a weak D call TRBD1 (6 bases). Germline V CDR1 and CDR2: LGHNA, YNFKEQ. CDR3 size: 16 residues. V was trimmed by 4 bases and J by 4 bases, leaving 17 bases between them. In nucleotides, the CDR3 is TGTGCCAGCAGCCTAACAGCGGGGGCTTCGGGAAACACCATATATTTT. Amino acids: CASSLTAGASGNTIYF.

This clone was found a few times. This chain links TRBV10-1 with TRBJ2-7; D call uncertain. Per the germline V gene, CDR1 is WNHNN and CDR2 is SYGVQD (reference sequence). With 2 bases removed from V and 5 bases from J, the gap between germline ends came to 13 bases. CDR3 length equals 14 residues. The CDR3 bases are TGCGCCAGCAGTGAGGCCCCGGGTGTGAACGAGCAGTACTTC. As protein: CASSEAPGVNEQYF.

The CDR3 protein is CASSWGETQYF. The CDR3 region has the DNA TGTGCCAGCAGCTGGGGGGAGACCCAGTACTTC. The chain is built from TRBV5-4 and TRBJ2-5; D possibly matches TRBD1 or TRBD2 (5 bases each). The CDR3 length is 11 residues. Trimming cost V 3 bases and J 5 bases, with 5 bases left between them. Germline assignment: CDR1 SGHNT and CDR2 YYREEE (reference sequence).

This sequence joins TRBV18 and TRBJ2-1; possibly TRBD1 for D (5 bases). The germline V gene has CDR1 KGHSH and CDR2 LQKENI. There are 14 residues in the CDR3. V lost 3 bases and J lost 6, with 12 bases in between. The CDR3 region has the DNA TGTGCCAGCTCACCGGACACCCAGGGCAATGAGCAGTTCTTC. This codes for CASSPDTQGNEQFF.

The CDR3 DNA follows: TGTGCCAGCAGCGTCCGCGGGGGGTTCGAGACCCAGTACTTC. Its protein product is CASSVRGGFETQYF. The chain is built from TRBV7-9 and TRBJ2-5; 8 bases match TRBD2. The germline V gene has CDR1 SEHNR and CDR2 FQNEAQ (reference sequence). This CDR3 region has 14 residues. With V trimmed by 5 bases and J by 5 bases, 7 bases remained unmatched.

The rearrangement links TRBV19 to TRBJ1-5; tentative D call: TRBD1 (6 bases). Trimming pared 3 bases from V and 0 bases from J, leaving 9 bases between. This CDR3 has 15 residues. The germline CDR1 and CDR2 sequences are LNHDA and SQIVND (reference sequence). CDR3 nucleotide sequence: TGTGCCAGTAGTATTGGACAGTATAGCAATCAGCCCCAGCATTTT. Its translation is CASSIGQYSNQPQHF. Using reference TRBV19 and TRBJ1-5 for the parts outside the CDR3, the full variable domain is DGGITQSPKYLFRKEGQNVTLSCEQNLNHDAMYWYRQDPGQGLRLIYYSQIVNDFQKGDIAEGYSVSREKKESFPLTVTSAQKNPTAFYLCASSIGQYSNQPQHFGDGTRLSIL.

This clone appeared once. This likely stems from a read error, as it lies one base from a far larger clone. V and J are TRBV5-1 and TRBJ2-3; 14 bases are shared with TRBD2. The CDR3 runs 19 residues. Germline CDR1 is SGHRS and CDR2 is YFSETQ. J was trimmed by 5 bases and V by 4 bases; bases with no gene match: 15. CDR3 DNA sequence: TGCGCCAGCAGCCCCGGACTAGCGGGGGGTGCCGGGCGGCTAGATACGCAGTATTTT. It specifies CASSPGLAGGAGRLDTQYF.